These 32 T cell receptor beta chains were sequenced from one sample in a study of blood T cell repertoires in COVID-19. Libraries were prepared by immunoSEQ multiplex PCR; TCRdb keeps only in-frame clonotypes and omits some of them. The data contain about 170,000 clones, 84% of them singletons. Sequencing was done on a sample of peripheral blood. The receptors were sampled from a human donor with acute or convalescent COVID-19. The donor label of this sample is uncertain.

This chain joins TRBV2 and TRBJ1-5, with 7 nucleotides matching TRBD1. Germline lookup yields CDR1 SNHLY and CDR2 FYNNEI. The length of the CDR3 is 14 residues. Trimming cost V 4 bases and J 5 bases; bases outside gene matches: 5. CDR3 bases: TGTGCCAGCAGTGTTGCACAGGGGTATCAGCCCCAGCATTTT. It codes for CASSVAQGYQPQHF.

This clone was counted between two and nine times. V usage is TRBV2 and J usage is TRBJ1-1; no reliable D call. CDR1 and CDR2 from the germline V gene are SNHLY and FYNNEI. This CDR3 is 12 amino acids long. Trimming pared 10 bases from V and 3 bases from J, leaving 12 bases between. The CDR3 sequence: CANEGLDTEAFF. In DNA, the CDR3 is TGTGCCAACGAAGGACTGGACACTGAAGCTTTCTTT.

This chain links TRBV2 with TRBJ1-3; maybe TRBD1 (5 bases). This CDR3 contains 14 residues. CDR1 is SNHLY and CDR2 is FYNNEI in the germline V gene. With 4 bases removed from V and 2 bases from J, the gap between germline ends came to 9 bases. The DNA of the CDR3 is TGTGCCAGCAGTGGGGCAGGGACTGGAAACACCATATATTTT. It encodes CASSGAGTGNTIYF. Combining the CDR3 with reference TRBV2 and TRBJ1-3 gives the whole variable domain EPEVTQTPSHQVTQMGQEVILRCVPISNHLYFYWYRQILGQKVEFLVSFYNNEISEKSEIFDDQFSVERPDGSNFTLKIRSTKLEDSAMYFCASSGAGTGNTIYFGEGSWLTVV.

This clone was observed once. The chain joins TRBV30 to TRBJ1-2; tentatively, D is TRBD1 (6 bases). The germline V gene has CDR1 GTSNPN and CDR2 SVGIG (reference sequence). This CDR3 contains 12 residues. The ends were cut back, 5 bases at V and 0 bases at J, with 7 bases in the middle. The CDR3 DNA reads TGTGCCTGGGACAGGTCTAACTATGGCTACACCTTC. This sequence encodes CAWDRSNYGYTF.

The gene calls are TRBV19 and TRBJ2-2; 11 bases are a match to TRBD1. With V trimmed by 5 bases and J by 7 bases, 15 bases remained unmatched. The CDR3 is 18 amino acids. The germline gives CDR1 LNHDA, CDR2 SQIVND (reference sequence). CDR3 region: CASSPRTGGAKWGGELFF. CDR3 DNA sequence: TGTGCCAGTAGTCCACGGACAGGGGGCGCCAAGTGGGGCGGGGAGCTGTTTTTT.

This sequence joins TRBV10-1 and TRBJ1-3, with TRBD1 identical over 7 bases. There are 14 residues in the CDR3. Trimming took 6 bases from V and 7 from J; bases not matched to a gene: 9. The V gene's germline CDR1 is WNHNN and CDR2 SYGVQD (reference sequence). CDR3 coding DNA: TGCGCCAGCAGCAGCCTGACAGGGAGCAACACCATATATTTT. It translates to CASSSLTGSNTIYF.

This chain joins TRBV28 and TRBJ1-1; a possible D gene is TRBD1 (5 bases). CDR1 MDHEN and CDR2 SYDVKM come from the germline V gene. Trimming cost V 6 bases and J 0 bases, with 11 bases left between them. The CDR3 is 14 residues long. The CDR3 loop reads CASRGGTVNTEAFF. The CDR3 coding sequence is TGTGCCAGCAGGGGGGGGACGGTGAACACTGAAGCTTTCTTT.

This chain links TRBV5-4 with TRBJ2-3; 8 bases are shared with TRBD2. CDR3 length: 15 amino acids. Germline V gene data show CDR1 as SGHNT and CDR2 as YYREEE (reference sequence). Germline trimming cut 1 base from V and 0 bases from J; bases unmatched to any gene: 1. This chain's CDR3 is CASSLTGGSTDTQYF. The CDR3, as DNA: TGTGCCAGCAGCTTGACGGGAGGGAGCACAGATACGCAGTATTTT.

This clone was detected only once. The CDR3 DNA reads as TGTGCCCGTTCTAGCGGGAGGAGTGGTGGCGGGGAGCTGTTTTTT. Translated, it gives CARSSGRSGGGELFF. The chain carries TRBV30 and TRBJ2-2, with 11 bases lining up with TRBD2. This CDR3 region has 15 residues. The V gene's germline CDR1 is GTSNPN and CDR2 SVGIG (reference sequence). V lost 8 bases and J lost 7; bases outside the gene matches: 12.

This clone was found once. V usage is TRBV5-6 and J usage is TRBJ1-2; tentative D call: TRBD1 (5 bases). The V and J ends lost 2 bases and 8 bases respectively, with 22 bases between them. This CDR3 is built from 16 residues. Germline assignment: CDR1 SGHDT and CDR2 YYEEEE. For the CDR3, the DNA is TGTGCCAGCAGCTTAGGACAAGCCGATCCCTTCGGAGGCTACACCTTC. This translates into CASSLGQADPFGGYTF.

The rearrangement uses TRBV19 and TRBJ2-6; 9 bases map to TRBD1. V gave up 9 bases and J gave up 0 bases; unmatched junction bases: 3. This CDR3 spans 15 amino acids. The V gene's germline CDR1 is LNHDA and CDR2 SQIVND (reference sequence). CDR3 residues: CASTDRGSGANVLTF. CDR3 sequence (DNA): TGTGCCAGCACGGACAGGGGCTCTGGGGCCAACGTCCTGACTTTC.

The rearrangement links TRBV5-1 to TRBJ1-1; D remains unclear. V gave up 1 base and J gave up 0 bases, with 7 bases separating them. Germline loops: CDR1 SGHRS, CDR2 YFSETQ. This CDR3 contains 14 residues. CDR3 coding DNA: TGCGCCAGCAGCTTGATCCCTTTGAACACTGAAGCTTTCTTT. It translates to CASSLIPLNTEAFF.

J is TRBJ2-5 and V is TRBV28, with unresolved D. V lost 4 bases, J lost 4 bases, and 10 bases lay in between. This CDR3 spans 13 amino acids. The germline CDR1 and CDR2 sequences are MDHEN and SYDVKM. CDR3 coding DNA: TGTGCCAGCAGTTACGGCGGAGTAGAGACCCAGTACTTC. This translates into CASSYGGVETQYF.

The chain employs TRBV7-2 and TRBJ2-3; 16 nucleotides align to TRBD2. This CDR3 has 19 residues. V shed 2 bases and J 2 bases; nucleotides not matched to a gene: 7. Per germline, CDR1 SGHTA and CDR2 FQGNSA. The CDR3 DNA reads TGTGCCAGCAGCTTAAATCCGGGACTAGCGGGAGGGCCCACAGATACGCAGTATTTT. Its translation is CASSLNPGLAGGPTDTQYF.

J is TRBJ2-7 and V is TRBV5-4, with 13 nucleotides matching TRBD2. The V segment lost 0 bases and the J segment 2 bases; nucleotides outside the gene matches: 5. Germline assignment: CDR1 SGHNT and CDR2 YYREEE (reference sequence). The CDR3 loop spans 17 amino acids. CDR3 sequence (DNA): TGTGCCAGCAGCTTGGGCGGACTAGCGGGGGTAACCTACGAGCAGTACTTC. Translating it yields CASSLGGLAGVTYEQYF.

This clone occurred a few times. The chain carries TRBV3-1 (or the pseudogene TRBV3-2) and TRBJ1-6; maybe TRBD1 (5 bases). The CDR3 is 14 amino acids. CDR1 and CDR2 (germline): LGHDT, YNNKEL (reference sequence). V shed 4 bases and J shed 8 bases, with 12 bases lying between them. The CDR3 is CASSLDGHYSPLHF. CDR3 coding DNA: TGTGCCAGCAGCCTGGACGGACATTATTCACCCCTCCACTTT.

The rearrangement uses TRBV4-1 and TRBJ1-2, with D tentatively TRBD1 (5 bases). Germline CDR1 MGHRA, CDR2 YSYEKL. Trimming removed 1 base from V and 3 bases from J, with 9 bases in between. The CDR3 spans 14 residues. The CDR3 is CASSQAPTDYGYTF. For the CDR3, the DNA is TGCGCCAGCAGCCAAGCTCCGACAGACTATGGCTACACCTTC.

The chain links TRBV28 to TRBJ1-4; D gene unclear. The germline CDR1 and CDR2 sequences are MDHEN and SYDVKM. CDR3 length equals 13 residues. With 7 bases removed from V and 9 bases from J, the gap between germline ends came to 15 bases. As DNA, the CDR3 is TGTGCCAGCATCCCCCGGACTTATCAAAAACTGTTTTTT. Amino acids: CASIPRTYQKLFF.

The CDR3 reads CASSFGQGNSGANVLTF. CDR3 coding DNA: TGTGCCAGCAGTTTCGGACAGGGAAACTCTGGGGCCAACGTCCTGACTTTC. The chain uses TRBV27 and TRBJ2-6; 8 bases fit TRBD1. Germline lookup yields CDR1 MNHEY and CDR2 SMNVEV (reference sequence). V gave up 3 bases and J gave up 0 bases; unmatched junction bases: 4. CDR3 length: 17 amino acids.

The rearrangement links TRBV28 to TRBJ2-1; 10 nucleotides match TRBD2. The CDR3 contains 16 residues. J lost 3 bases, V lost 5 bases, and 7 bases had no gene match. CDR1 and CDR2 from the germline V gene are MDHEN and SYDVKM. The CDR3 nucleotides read TGTGCCAGCAGTCTCCCAGCGGGAGGGGGCTACAATGAGCAGTTCTTC. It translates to CASSLPAGGGYNEQFF.

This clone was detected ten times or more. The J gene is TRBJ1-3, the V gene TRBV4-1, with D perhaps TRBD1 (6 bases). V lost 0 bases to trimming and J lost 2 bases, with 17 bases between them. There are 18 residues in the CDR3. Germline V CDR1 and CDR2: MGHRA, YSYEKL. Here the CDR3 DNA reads TGCGCCAGCAGCCAAGATGAGTTGGTGCCAGGGGCTGGAAACACCATATATTTT. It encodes CASSQDELVPGAGNTIYF.

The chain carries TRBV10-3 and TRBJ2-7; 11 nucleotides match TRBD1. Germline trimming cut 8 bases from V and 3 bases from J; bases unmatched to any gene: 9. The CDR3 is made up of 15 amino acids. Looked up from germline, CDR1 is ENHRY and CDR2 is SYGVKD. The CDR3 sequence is CAIGPGQGVYYEQYF. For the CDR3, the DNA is TGTGCCATCGGACCGGGACAGGGGGTTTACTACGAGCAGTACTTC.

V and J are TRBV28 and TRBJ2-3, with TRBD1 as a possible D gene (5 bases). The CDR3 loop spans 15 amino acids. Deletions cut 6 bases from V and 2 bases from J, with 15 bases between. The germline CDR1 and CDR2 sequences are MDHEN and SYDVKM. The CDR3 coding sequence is TGTGCCAGCAGCCGCCAGGGTCCTACCACAGATACGCAGTATTTT. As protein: CASSRQGPTTDTQYF. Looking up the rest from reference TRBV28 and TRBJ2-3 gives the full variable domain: DVKVTQSSRYLVKRTGEKVFLECVQDMDHENMFWYRQDPGLGLRLIYFSYDVKMKEKGDIPEGYSVSREKKERFSLILESASTNQTSMYLCASSRQGPTTDTQYFGPGTRLTVL.

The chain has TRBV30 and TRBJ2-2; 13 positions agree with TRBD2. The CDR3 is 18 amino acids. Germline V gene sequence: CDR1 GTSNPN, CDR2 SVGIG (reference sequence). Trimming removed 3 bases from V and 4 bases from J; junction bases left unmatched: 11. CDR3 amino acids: CAWRGLAGALLSTGELFF. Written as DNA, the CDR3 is TGTGCCTGGAGAGGACTAGCGGGGGCCCTTTTGAGCACCGGGGAGCTGTTTTTT. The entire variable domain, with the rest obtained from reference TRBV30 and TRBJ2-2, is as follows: SQTIHQWPATLVQPVGSPLSLECTVEGTSNPNLYWYRQAAGRGLQLLFYSVGIGQISSEVPQNLSASRPQDRQFILSSKKLLLSDSGFYLCAWRGLAGALLSTGELFFGEGSRLTVL.

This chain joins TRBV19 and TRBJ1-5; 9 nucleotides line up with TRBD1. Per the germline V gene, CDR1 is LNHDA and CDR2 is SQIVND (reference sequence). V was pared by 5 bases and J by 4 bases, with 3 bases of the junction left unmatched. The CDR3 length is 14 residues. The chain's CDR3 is CASSPGTGNQPQHF. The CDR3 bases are TGTGCCAGTAGTCCCGGGACAGGGAATCAGCCCCAGCATTTT.

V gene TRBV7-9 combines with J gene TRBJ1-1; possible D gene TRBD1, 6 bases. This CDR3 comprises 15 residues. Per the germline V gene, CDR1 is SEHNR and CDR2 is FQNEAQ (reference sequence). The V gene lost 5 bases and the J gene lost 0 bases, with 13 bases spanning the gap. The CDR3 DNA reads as TGTGCCAGCAGCCTACCACAGGGTATGAACACTGAAGCTTTCTTT. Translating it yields CASSLPQGMNTEAFF.

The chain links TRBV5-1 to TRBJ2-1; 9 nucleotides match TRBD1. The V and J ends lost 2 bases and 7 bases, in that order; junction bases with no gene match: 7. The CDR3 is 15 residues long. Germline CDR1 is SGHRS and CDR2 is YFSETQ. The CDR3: CASSLEGQGGNEQFF. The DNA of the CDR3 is TGCGCCAGCAGCTTAGAGGGACAGGGTGGGAATGAGCAGTTCTTC.

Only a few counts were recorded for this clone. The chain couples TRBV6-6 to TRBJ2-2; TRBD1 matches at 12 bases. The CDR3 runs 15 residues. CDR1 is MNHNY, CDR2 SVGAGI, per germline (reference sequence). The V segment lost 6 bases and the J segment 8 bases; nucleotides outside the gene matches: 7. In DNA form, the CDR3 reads TGTGCCAGCAGGCCGGGACAGGGGGCCTCGGGGGAGCTGTTTTTT. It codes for CASRPGQGASGELFF.

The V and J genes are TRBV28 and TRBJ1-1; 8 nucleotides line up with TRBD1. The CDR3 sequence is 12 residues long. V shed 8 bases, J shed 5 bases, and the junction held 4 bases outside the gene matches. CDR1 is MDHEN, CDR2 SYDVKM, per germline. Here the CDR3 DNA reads TGTGCCAGCCAGGGGGCCGGGACTGAAGCTTTCTTT. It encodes CASQGAGTEAFF.

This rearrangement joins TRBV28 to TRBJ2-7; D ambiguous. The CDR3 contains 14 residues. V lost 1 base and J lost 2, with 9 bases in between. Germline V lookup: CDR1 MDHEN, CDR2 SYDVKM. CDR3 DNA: TGTGCCAGCAGTTTATCGCTACTTCCCTACGAGCAGTACTTC. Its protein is CASSLSLLPYEQYF.

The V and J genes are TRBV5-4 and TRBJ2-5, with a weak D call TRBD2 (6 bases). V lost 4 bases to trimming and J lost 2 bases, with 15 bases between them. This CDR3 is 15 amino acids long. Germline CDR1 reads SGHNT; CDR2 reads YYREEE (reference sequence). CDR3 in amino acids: CASSLMPGAQETQYF. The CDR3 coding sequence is TGTGCCAGCAGCCTCATGCCGGGAGCACAAGAGACCCAGTACTTC.

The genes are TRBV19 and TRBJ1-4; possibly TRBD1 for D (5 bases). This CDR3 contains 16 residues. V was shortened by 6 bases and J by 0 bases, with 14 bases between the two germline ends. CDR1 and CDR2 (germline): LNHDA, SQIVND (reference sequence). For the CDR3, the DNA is TGTGCCAGTAGCCCCTCATTCAGGGCAACTAATGAAAAACTGTTTTTT. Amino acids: CASSPSFRATNEKLFF.